This T cell receptor (beta chain) was sequenced for a study of T cells in localized non-small cell lung cancer. Germline V gene lookup returns CDR1 SGHVS and CDR2 FNYEAQ. Trimming pared 5 bases from V and 3 bases from J, leaving 17 bases between. The CDR3 has 15 residues. The method was immunoSEQ multiplex PCR; TCRdb's version includes in-frame clones alone and lacks a portion of them. The table includes more than 12,000 clones, 85% to 90% detected once. The clonotype comes from an older female donor with stage I squamous cell lung carcinoma. This chain connects TRBV7-6 to TRBJ2-7; D possibly corresponds to TRBD2 (6 bases). Sequenced here: peripheral blood, sampled before any cancer treatment. The CDR3 bases are TGTGCCAGCAGCCGCACTCGGTCTAGCGACTACGAGCAGTACTTC. It is translated as CASSRTRSSDYEQYF. The entire variable domain, with the rest obtained from reference TRBV7-6 and TRBJ2-7, is as follows: GAGVSQSPRYKVTKRGQDVALRCDPISGHVSLYWYRQALGQGPEFLTYFNYEAQQDKSGLPNDRFSAERPEGSISTLTIQRTEQRDSAMYRCASSRTRSSDYEQYFGPGTRLTVT.